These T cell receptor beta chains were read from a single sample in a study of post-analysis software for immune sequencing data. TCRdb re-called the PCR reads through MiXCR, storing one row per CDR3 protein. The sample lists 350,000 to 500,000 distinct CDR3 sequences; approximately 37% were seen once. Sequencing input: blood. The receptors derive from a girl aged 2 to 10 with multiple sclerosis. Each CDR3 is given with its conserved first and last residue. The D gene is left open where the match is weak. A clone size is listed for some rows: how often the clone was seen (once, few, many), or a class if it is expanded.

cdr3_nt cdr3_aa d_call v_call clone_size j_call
TGTGCCAGCAGCTTAGGGACTAGCGGGAGGTTTGGAGAGACCCAGTACTTC CASSLGTSGRFGETQYF TRBD2 TRBV7-2 - TRBJ2-5
TGTGCCAGCAGCTCCGGGGCCGAGAACACTGAAGCTTTCTTT CASSSGAENTEAFF - TRBV7-3 once TRBJ1-1
TGTGCCAGCACCACCGAAGGAGGACAAGGCCAGCCCCAGCATTTT CASTTEGGQGQPQHF - TRBV12-3/TRBV12-4 once TRBJ1-5
TGCAGTGCCCTTTGGGGCTATGACTACACCTTC CSALWGYDYTF - TRBV20-1 - TRBJ1-2
TGTGCCAGCAGATGGACGCAAACGAGCACTGAAGCTTTCTTT CASRWTQTSTEAFF - TRBV6-1 few TRBJ1-1
TGTGCCAGCAGAAGAGGACAGAGAGTTTACGAGCAGTACTTC CASRRGQRVYEQYF - TRBV6-5 - TRBJ2-7
TGTGCCGCGGGACCTAGGGTACGGCAGTACTTC CAAGPRVRQYF - TRBV6-2/TRBV6-3 - TRBJ2-7
TGCGCCAGCAGCTTGGTTACGGCTCCTAATTCACCCCTCCACTTT CASSLVTAPNSPLHF - TRBV5-1 - TRBJ1-6
TGCAGTGCCACCCATGGACAGTTGGACTACGAGCAGTACTTC CSATHGQLDYEQYF - TRBV20-1 many TRBJ2-7
TGCAGCGCCCTGGGACAGGGGACCTACGAGCAGTACTTC CSALGQGTYEQYF TRBD1 TRBV29-1 few TRBJ2-7
TGCGCCAGCAGCGGAGTGGCGGGGGGGCCCCATGAGCAGTTCTTC CASSGVAGGPHEQFF TRBD2 TRBV5-1 - TRBJ2-1
TGCGCCAGCAGCCAAGTAAAGGTGAACTATGGCTACACCTTC CASSQVKVNYGYTF - TRBV4-1 few TRBJ1-2
TGCGCCAGCAGCTGGGGACAGGGGGCCTACAATGAGCAGTTCTTC CASSWGQGAYNEQFF TRBD1 TRBV5-1 - TRBJ2-1
TGCAGTGCTTTAGGACTAGAAGCCCCCTACGAGCAGTACTTC CSALGLEAPYEQYF TRBD2 TRBV20-1 few TRBJ2-7
TGTGCCAGCACCTATCGACCCCAGGGCGAGCAGTTCTTC CASTYRPQGEQFF - TRBV7-2 - TRBJ2-1
TGTGCCAGCAGTTCAATGGTAACAGGGCGATACGAGCAGTACTTC CASSSMVTGRYEQYF - TRBV12-3/TRBV12-4 - TRBJ2-7
TGTGCCAGCAGCTTAAAACCCCGGGGAGAGCAGTTCTTC CASSLKPRGEQFF - TRBV7-2 - TRBJ2-1
TGTGCCAGCAGCCCCTGGGACCTCGGAGAGACCCAGTACTTC CASSPWDLGETQYF - TRBV7-9 - TRBJ2-5
TGTGCCAGCAGTTGGGGGCCTCTCGCTAGGGCCAACGTCCTGACTTTC CASSWGPLARANVLTF - TRBV28 - TRBJ2-6
TGTGCCAGCAGCTTTCCGTCCGGGGGAGGGCCGATCAATGAGCAGTTCTTC CASSFPSGGGPINEQFF TRBD2 TRBV7-2 few TRBJ2-1
TGTGCCAGCAGGATCGGGACAGAAAACATTCAGTACTTC CASRIGTENIQYF TRBD1 TRBV28 few TRBJ2-4
TGTGCCACCAGCAGAGATCAGGACAGGACCCTTTCACCCCTCCACTTT CATSRDQDRTLSPLHF TRBD1 TRBV15 once TRBJ1-6
TGTGCCACCAGCTTACGTTTGACGGGAGTGAACAATGAGCAGTTCTTC CATSLRLTGVNNEQFF - TRBV15 - TRBJ2-1
TGTGCCAGCAGCTTAGTTGAGGGGGCGTACGAGCAGTACTTC CASSLVEGAYEQYF TRBD1 TRBV7-7 - TRBJ2-7
TGCAGCGGATGCGGACTAGCGGGGGGGGCTTACAATGAGCAGTTCTTC CSGCGLAGGAYNEQFF TRBD2 TRBV29-1 few TRBJ2-1
TGTGCCAGCAGCTTAGGGGACAGTACAGTGACAGATACGCAGTATTTT CASSLGDSTVTDTQYF TRBD1 TRBV7-4 few TRBJ2-3
TGTGCCAGCAGCCCACGACCGGGACAGGTCAATGAGCAGTTCTTC CASSPRPGQVNEQFF TRBD1 TRBV7-9 - TRBJ2-1
TGCAGTGCTAGAGATCCGAGCGGGGGGGCGGTGACAGATACGCAGTATTTT CSARDPSGGAVTDTQYF TRBD2 TRBV20-1 - TRBJ2-3
TGCAGTGCTAGAGATCAAGGGACAGGGCGCAATCAGCCCCAGCATTTT CSARDQGTGRNQPQHF TRBD1 TRBV20-1 few TRBJ1-5
TGTGCCAGCGAGTTGCCAGATACGCAGTATTTT CASELPDTQYF - TRBV7-2 few TRBJ2-3
TGCGCCAGCAGCCAACCGGACTACAATGAGCAGTTCTTC CASSQPDYNEQFF - TRBV4-1 - TRBJ2-1
TGTGCCAGCAGGGGAGGGGGAAGCCAAGAGACCCAGTACTTC CASRGGGSQETQYF - TRBV2 - TRBJ2-5
TGTGCCAGCAGCCAAGAGGGCGGGACCCCCTACGAGCAGTACTTC CASSQEGGTPYEQYF - TRBV4-2 - TRBJ2-7
TGCGCCAGCAGCTTGGCCGTCAGATTTTCACCCCTCCGCTTT CASSLAVRFSPLRF - TRBV5-1 - TRBJ1-6
TGTGCTAGTGGTTTTCCTTCCCCGGAGGGGGCAGGGTGGTACTATGGCTACACCTTC CASGFPSPEGAGWYYGYTF TRBD1 TRBV12-5 few TRBJ1-2
TGTGCCAGCAGTTTTGGGTATAGCAATCAGCCCCAGCATTTT CASSFGYSNQPQHF - TRBV28 - TRBJ1-5
TGTGCCAGCAGCCCGGGACAGGGGACACCAACGCTTTACAATGAGCAGTTCTTC CASSPGQGTPTLYNEQFF TRBD1 TRBV6-4 many TRBJ2-1
TGTGCCAGCAGCCTCCAGGGTGACAATCAGCCCCAGCATTTT CASSLQGDNQPQHF - TRBV27 - TRBJ1-5
TGTGCCAGCAGTAAAGCGGTTCGTTCCACCGGGGAGCTGTTTTTT CASSKAVRSTGELFF - TRBV6-1 few TRBJ2-2
TGTGCCAGCAGTCCGACGGGGGGGGCAGTAACCCAGTACTTC CASSPTGGAVTQYF TRBD2 TRBV6-6 - TRBJ2-5
TGTGCCAGCGATCGACAGGGGCTAGTCTACAATGAGCAGTTCTTC CASDRQGLVYNEQFF TRBD1 TRBV2 - TRBJ2-1
TGCGCCAGCAGCCAACTGAGTCAGGGTACTGAAGCTTTCTTT CASSQLSQGTEAFF - TRBV4-3 few TRBJ1-1
TGCAGTGCTACTTGGACAGGGTTCTACGAGCAGTACTTC CSATWTGFYEQYF TRBD1 TRBV20-1 - TRBJ2-7
TGTGCCAGCAGTGTTGGAGCGGGAGGGCCCACAGATACGCAGTATTTT CASSVGAGGPTDTQYF TRBD2 TRBV2 few TRBJ2-3
TGCAGCGCGGTAGACGGGGTCACTGAAGCTTTCTTT CSAVDGVTEAFF - TRBV29-1 - TRBJ1-1
TGTGCCAGCAGCACACTAGCGGGGCTAAACTACGAGCAGTACTTC CASSTLAGLNYEQYF TRBD2 TRBV12-3/TRBV12-4 - TRBJ2-7